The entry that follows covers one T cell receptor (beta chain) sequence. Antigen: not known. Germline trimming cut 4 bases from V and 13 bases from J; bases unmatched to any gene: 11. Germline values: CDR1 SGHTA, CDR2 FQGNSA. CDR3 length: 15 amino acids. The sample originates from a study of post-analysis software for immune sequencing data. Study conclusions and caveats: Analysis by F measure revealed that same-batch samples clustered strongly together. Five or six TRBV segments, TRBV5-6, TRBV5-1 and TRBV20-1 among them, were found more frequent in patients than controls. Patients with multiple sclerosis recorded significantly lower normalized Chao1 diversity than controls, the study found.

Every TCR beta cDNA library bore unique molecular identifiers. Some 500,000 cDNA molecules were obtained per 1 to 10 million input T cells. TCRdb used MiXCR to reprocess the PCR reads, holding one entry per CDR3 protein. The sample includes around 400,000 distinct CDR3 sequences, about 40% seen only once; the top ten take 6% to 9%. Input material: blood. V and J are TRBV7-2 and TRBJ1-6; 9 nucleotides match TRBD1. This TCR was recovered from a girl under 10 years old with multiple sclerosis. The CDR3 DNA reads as TGTGCCAGCAGCTGGACCACGGGACAGGGTATTCCCCTCCACTTT. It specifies CASSWTTGQGIPLHF.